This is a list of T cell receptor beta chains from one sample in a study of CD8 T cells in Susac syndrome. TCRdb used MiXCR to reprocess the immunoSEQ multiplex PCR reads, holding one entry per CDR3 protein. The data contain some 400,000 distinct CDR3 sequences, more than 70% of them singletons. The sample consisted of CD8+ T cells from PBMCs. The source of these receptors is a human donor with multiple sclerosis. The CDR3 runs from the conserved cysteine through the conserved F or W. The D gene is left open where the match is weak. The size field is filled for only some rows; it gives once, few, many or a size class.

j_call,v_call,clone_size,d_call,cdr3_aa,cdr3_nt
TRBJ2-1,TRBV27,.,.,CASSLSTSINEQFF,TGTGCCAGCAGTTTATCCACTAGCATCAATGAGCAGTTCTTC
TRBJ2-3,TRBV5-1,.,TRBD1,CASSLRGTGSTDTQYF,TGCGCCAGCAGCTTGCGAGGGACAGGAAGCACAGATACGCAGTATTTT
TRBJ2-3,TRBV18,.,.,CASSPVALTDTQYF,TGTGCCAGCTCACCAGTCGCGTTGACAGATACGCAGTATTTT
TRBJ1-2,TRBV7-9,.,TRBD1,CASSFPGQGDYGYTF,TGTGCCAGCAGTTTTCCGGGACAGGGGGACTATGGCTACACCTTC
TRBJ2-1,TRBV6-6,.,.,CASSQNPGTYNEQFF,TGTGCCAGCAGTCAGAATCCTGGAACATACAATGAGCAGTTCTTC
TRBJ2-7,TRBV7-6,few,.,CASSPLGGGDEQYF,TGTGCCAGCAGCCCTTTGGGGGGGGGCGACGAGCAGTACTTC
TRBJ1-2,TRBV7-2,.,.,CASSSAPGTNYGYTF,TGTGCCAGCAGCTCGGCCCCCGGGACAAACTATGGCTACACCTTC
TRBJ2-5,TRBV19,.,.,CASSIEGLPQETQYF,TGTGCCAGTAGTATAGAGGGATTACCCCAAGAGACCCAGTACTTC
TRBJ1-2,TRBV19,.,TRBD1,CASSTWGTETYGYTF,TGTGCCAGTAGCACCTGGGGGACAGAAACTTATGGCTACACCTTC
TRBJ1-1,TRBV6-7,.,TRBD1,CASRYLIGTVLNTEAFF,TGTGCCAGCAGATATCTCATTGGGACAGTCTTGAACACTGAAGCTTTCTTT
TRBJ1-4,TRBV5-4,.,TRBD1,CASQGAGEKLFF,TGTGCCAGCCAGGGGGCGGGTGAAAAACTGTTTTTT
TRBJ2-7,TRBV4-1,.,.,CASSETVRSSYEQYF,TGCGCCAGCAGCGAGACCGTACGGAGCTCCTACGAGCAGTACTTC
TRBJ2-7,TRBV18,once,TRBD2,CASSPPERGEGYEQYF,TGTGCCAGCTCACCACCGGAGCGGGGAGAGGGTTACGAGCAGTACTTC
TRBJ2-3,TRBV11-3,.,.,CASSLESGGGHTQYF,TGTGCCAGCAGCTTAGAATCCGGTGGGGGGCATACGCAGTATTTT
TRBJ2-1,TRBV7-6,.,TRBD2,CASSPSGDRGFGNEQFF,TGTGCCAGCAGCCCTAGCGGGGACCGGGGCTTTGGCAATGAGCAGTTCTTC
TRBJ2-1,TRBV19,.,TRBD2,CASSIAGGGHNEQFF,TGTGCCAGTAGTATAGCGGGAGGAGGCCACAATGAGCAGTTCTTC
TRBJ1-1,TRBV7-3,few,.,CASSLFLNTEAFF,TGTGCCAGCAGCTTATTTCTGAACACTGAAGCTTTCTTT
TRBJ1-2,TRBV6-6,.,TRBD1,CASSYTRTGERGYTF,TGTGCCAGCAGTTACACCCGGACAGGGGAAAGAGGCTACACCTTC
TRBJ2-1,TRBV13,few,.,CASRTWTMGDEQFF,TGTGCCAGCAGAACCTGGACCATGGGGGATGAGCAGTTCTTC
TRBJ2-7,TRBV29-1,few,TRBD1,CSVVQGNYYEQYF,TGCAGCGTGGTACAGGGGAATTATTACGAGCAGTACTTC
TRBJ2-1,TRBV20-1,once,.,CSAPEWDSSYNEQFF,TGCAGTGCTCCCGAGTGGGATAGCTCCTACAATGAGCAGTTCTTC
TRBJ2-1,TRBV14,.,.,CASSQGWLTKRYNEQFF,TGTGCCAGCAGCCAAGGTTGGCTGACGAAGAGGTACAATGAGCAGTTCTTC
TRBJ2-2,TRBV6-1,few,TRBD2,CASSAIAGGITGELFF,TGTGCCAGCAGTGCGATAGCGGGAGGGATCACCGGGGAGCTGTTTTTT
TRBJ2-3,TRBV6-5,.,TRBD2,CASSYSPPLAGGIQDTQYF,TGTGCCAGCAGTTACTCCCCCCCGCTAGCGGGGGGGATACAAGATACGCAGTATTTT
TRBJ1-2,TRBV12-3/TRBV12-4,.,.,CASNQGQENYGYTF,TGTGCCAGCAACCAGGGGCAGGAGAACTATGGCTACACCTTC
TRBJ2-3,TRBV19,.,.,CASKPGPSFGDTQYF,TGTGCCAGCAAACCGGGACCATCCTTCGGAGATACGCAGTATTTT
TRBJ2-1,TRBV3-1,.,.,CASSPGARLEDEQFF,TGTGCCAGCAGCCCGGGGGCCCGCCTCGAGGATGAGCAGTTCTTC
TRBJ1-2,TRBV2,.,.,CASMDREVGYTF,TGTGCCAGCATGGACAGAGAGGTTGGCTACACCTTC
TRBJ2-2,TRBV9,.,.,CASSVELNTGELFF,TGTGCCAGCAGCGTAGAGCTCAACACCGGGGAGCTGTTTTTT
TRBJ2-1,TRBV12-3/TRBV12-4,.,.,CASSFSSSYNEQFF,TGTGCCAGCAGTTTTTCGAGCTCCTACAATGAGCAGTTCTTC
TRBJ2-3,TRBV6-1,once,TRBD2,CAGGFSSGVSGYTDTQYF,TGTGCCGGGGGTTTCTCTAGCGGGGTGTCGGGTTACACAGATACGCAGTATTTT
TRBJ2-2,TRBV10-3,.,TRBD1,CAIRTGDSAGELFF,TGTGCCATTAGGACAGGGGACTCGGCCGGGGAGCTGTTTTTT
TRBJ1-1,TRBV6-5,.,TRBD1,CASSQPQGANTEAFF,TGTGCCAGCAGTCAACCACAGGGGGCGAACACTGAAGCTTTCTTT
TRBJ1-2,TRBV7-9,.,.,CASSPPPSKEDYGYTF,TGTGCCAGCAGCCCACCACCGAGTAAAGAGGACTATGGCTACACCTTC
TRBJ2-1,TRBV4-1,.,TRBD1,CASSQDPGQGAHNEQFF,TGCGCCAGCAGCCAAGATCCCGGACAGGGGGCGCACAATGAGCAGTTCTTC
TRBJ2-7,TRBV29-1,.,.,CSVDRGNEQYF,TGCAGCGTTGACAGGGGCAATGAGCAGTACTTC
TRBJ2-7,TRBV6-5,few,TRBD1,CASTLRQGFDEQYF,TGTGCCAGCACGCTTAGACAGGGTTTCGACGAGCAGTACTTC
TRBJ1-3,TRBV4-1,.,.,CASSQGSISGNTIYF,TGCGCCAGCAGCCAAGGGTCAATCTCTGGAAACACCATATATTTT
TRBJ1-6,TRBV6-5,.,TRBD1,CASSVQGQNSLHF,TGTGCCAGCAGTGTACAGGGACAGAACTCTCTCCACTTT
TRBJ2-7,TRBV10-3,.,TRBD1,CASQGQTYEQYF,TGTGCCTCCCAGGGACAGACCTACGAGCAGTACTTC
TRBJ2-1,TRBV30,.,.,CAWSVGSSYNEQFF,TGTGCCTGGAGTGTAGGGAGCTCCTACAATGAGCAGTTCTTC
TRBJ2-7,TRBV27,.,.,CASSLSVRDEQYF,TGTGCCAGCAGTTTATCCGTAAGGGACGAGCAGTACTTC
TRBJ2-5,TRBV7-7,.,.,CASSLSAGAQETQYF,TGTGCCAGCAGCTTATCCGCAGGGGCTCAAGAGACCCAGTACTTC
TRBJ1-2,TRBV28,.,.,CASSPQYGANYGYTF,TGTGCCAGCAGTCCTCAATACGGAGCTAACTATGGCTACACCTTC
TRBJ1-5,TRBV27,.,TRBD1,CASSLPGGGEPQHF,TGTGCCAGCAGTTTACCAGGGGGCGGGGAGCCCCAGCATTTT
TRBJ2-1,TRBV12-3/TRBV12-4,.,TRBD2,CASSSRGGYEQFF,TGTGCCAGCAGTTCACGGGGGGGCTATGAGCAGTTCTTC
TRBJ1-3,TRBV27,.,.,CASSLYGSGPLGGNTIYF,TGTGCCAGCAGTTTATACGGTTCAGGCCCTTTAGGTGGAAACACCATATATTTT
TRBJ2-1,TRBV28,.,.,CASSLLGAADNEQFF,TGTGCCAGCAGTTTACTGGGGGCTGCGGACAATGAGCAGTTCTTC
TRBJ2-7,TRBV6-2/TRBV6-3,.,.,CASSYSRGYEQYF,TGTGCCAGCAGTTACTCCAGGGGCTACGAGCAGTACTTC
TRBJ2-1,TRBV2,once,.,CASIAQTYNEQFF,TGTGCCAGTATAGCGCAGACCTACAATGAGCAGTTCTTC
TRBJ2-2,TRBV11-2,.,TRBD2,CASSPHPLAGGTGELFF,TGTGCCAGCAGCCCGCACCCGCTAGCGGGAGGGACCGGGGAGCTGTTTTTT
TRBJ2-5,TRBV6-1,.,.,CASIGLSQETQYF,TGTGCCAGCATCGGACTGAGCCAAGAGACCCAGTACTTC